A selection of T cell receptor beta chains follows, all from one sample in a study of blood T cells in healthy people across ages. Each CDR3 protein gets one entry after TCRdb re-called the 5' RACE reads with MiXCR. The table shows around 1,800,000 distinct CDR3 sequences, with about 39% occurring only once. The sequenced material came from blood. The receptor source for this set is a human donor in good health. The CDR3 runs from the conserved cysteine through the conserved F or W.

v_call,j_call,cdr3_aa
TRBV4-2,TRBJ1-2,CASSQDWGGPNYGYTF
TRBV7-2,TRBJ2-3,CASSFFPRRGADTQYF
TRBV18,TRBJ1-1,CASSRDKNTEAFF
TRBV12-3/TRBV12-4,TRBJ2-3,CASGASSTDTQYF
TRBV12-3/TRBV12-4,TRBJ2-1,CASSPGTAVVQFF
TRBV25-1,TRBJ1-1,CASSGQEGLGSEAFF
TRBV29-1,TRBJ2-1,CSVGGTGVYNEQFF
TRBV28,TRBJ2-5,CASSLYGGNQETQYF
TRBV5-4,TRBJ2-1,CASSLNREDEQFF
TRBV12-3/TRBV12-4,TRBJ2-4,CASSLVEDQQYF
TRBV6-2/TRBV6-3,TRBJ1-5,CASSYSHQPQHF
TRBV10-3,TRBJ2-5,CAISEGLAGASRYQETQYF
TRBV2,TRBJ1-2,CASGAEGHYGYTF
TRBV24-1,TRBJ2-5,CATSDTGRSLETQYF
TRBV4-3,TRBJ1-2,CASSQDLVVPGHYGYTF
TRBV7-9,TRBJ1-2,CASSLVQGIGYTF
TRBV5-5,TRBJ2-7,CASSHPGQGSYEQYF
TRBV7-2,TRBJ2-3,CASSLSAGLSTDTQYF
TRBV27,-,CASSNSGTGAQETQYF
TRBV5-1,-,CAGRAQGASYEQYF
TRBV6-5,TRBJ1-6,CASRLGQAYNSPLHF
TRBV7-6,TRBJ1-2,CASSLQGDRPNSLWEDYTF
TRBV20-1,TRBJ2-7,CSAFPRGSYEQYF
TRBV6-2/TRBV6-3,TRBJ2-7,CASSYSGTSAGMYEQYF
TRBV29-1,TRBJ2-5,CNVAGGGDQETQYF
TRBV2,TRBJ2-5,CASTQGSPRQEETQYF
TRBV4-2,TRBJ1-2,CASSQVVAGSDAGYTF
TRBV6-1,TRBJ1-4,CASSAAGQGGYEKLFF
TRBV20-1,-,CSAACGPQYF
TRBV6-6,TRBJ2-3,CASSYHKGGSTDTQYF
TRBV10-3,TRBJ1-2,CAISESNTYYGYTF
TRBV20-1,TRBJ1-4,CSARVQQGGNEKLFF
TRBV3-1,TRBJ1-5,CASSQGGHQPQHF
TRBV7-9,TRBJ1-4,CASSLWPGGAPTNEKLFF
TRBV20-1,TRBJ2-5,CSAERGPQETQYF
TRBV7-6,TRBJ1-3,CASSLEETGIGNTIYF
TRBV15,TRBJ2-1,CATSITSGGAQNEQFF
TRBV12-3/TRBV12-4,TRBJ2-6,CASSWGRLSGANVLTF
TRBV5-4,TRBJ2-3,CASSPRDREDTQYF
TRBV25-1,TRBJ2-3,CASSAGTGAQYF
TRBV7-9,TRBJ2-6,CASSLGPRGANVLTF
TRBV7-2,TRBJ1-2,CASSPSPGTGLINYGYTF
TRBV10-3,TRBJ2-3,CAISGRGEGTDTQYF
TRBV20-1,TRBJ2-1,CSAPEPLSWSYNEQFF
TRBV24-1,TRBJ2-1,CATSDPQEGPLAFF
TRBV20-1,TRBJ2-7,CSARPDREGSYEQYF
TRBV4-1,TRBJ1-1,CASSHPGTGLGIAFF
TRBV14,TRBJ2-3,CASSQDVGAGRQYF
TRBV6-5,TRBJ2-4,CASSYSGQGRNIQYF
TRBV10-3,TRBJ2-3,CAISESGETDTQYF
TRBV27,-,CASSIDRATYEQYF
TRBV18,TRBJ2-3,CASSRGTSGAGDTQYF
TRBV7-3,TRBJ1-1,CASSLLTDTEAFF
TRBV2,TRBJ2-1,CASSDLAGLGDNKQFF